A single sample is the source of the 18 T cell receptor beta chains below, sequenced in a study of cytomegalovirus exposure and HLA in healthy donors (dated by TCRdb to about 2017). Library preparation was by the immunoSEQ multiplex PCR assay. For the multiplex PCR, a mixture combining 60 forward primers for TCR Vbeta segments and 13 reverse primers for TCR Jbeta segments was used. In TCRdb, the immuneACCESS table is reduced to in-frame sequences with V and J assigned. These tables do not hold every clone; where another copy was compared, an unresolved V gene accounts for under half, and the others remain unexplained. The sample table contains under 200,000 clones; only one count was recorded for 86% of them. The ten largest clones capture roughly 1.9% of the sample. The sample was PBMCs. The origin of the receptors is a woman aged 18-29 years in good health and CMV-seronegative.

V and J are TRBV6-5 and TRBJ1-1, with a possible D match to TRBD1 (6 bases). The CDR3 runs 14 residues. V lost 5 bases and J lost 1, with 11 bases in between. Looked up from germline, CDR1 is MNHEY and CDR2 is SVGAGI. CDR3 protein: CASSRQAANTEAFF. In DNA form, the CDR3 reads TGTGCCAGCAGTCGACAGGCGGCGAACACTGAAGCTTTCTTT.

This sequence joins TRBV10-3 and TRBJ1-2, with TRBD1 matching 12 bases. The V gene's germline CDR1 is ENHRY and CDR2 SYGVKD. The CDR3 has 17 residues. Trimming removed 4 bases from V and 4 bases from J; junction bases left unmatched: 10. The CDR3 reads CAISAGQGAHRSYGYTF. CDR3 coding DNA: TGTGCCATCAGTGCGGGACAGGGGGCGCACAGATCCTATGGCTACACCTTC.

This chain connects TRBV28 to TRBJ1-4, with TRBD1 matching over 7 bases. CDR1 is MDHEN and CDR2 is SYDVKM in the germline V gene. The CDR3 contains 15 residues. J lost 5 bases, V lost 2 bases, and 5 bases had no gene match. The CDR3 protein is CASSLLQGLNEKLFF. CDR3 DNA: TGTGCCAGCAGTTTACTACAGGGGCTAAATGAAAAACTGTTTTTT.

J is TRBJ2-1 and V is TRBV27, with TRBD1 as a possible D gene (7 bases). Per the germline V gene, CDR1 is MNHEY and CDR2 is SMNVEV (reference sequence). This CDR3 comprises 15 residues. V shed 8 bases and J shed 3 bases, with 17 bases lying between them. As DNA, the CDR3 is TGTGCCAGCGTTTCCCAGGGGGGAGACTACAATGAGCAGTTCTTC. Amino acid sequence: CASVSQGGDYNEQFF.

V and J are TRBV5-1 and TRBJ2-7, with 9 bases lining up with TRBD1. Trimming took 2 bases from V and 3 from J; bases not matched to a gene: 3. Germline V lookup: CDR1 SGHRS, CDR2 YFSETQ. This CDR3 region has 14 residues. CDR3 coding DNA: TGCGCCAGCAGCTTCGGACAGGGGATCTACGAGCAGTACTTC. It translates to CASSFGQGIYEQYF.

The chain employs TRBV27 and TRBJ2-1; D gene unclear. Germline V gene sequence: CDR1 MNHEY, CDR2 SMNVEV (reference sequence). There are 14 residues in the CDR3. The ends were cut back, 1 base at V and 4 bases at J, with 8 bases in the middle. The CDR3 DNA is TGTGCCAGCAGTTTATTCGGTATTTACAATGAGCAGTTCTTC. Translating it yields CASSLFGIYNEQFF.

CDR3 in amino acids: CASSPTGLATNEKLFF. In DNA form, the CDR3 reads TGTGCCAGCAGCCCGACAGGGCTTGCAACTAATGAAAAACTGTTTTTT. The V call is TRBV4-2, the J call TRBJ1-4; 7 bases fit TRBD1. The J segment lost 0 bases and the V segment lost 4 bases, leaving 5 bases of the junction unmatched. CDR3 length: 16 amino acids. Germline V gives CDR1 LGHNA, CDR2 YNFKEQ.

This chain links TRBV5-8 with TRBJ1-1, with D maybe TRBD1 (5 bases). The CDR3 has 15 residues. Germline CDR1 is SGHTS and CDR2 is YDEGEE. V gave up 0 bases and J gave up 10 bases, with 19 bases separating them. The CDR3 DNA reads TGTGCCAGCAGCTTGGGGATGTATGGAGGGGCTGGAGCTTTCTTT. Its translation: CASSLGMYGGAGAFF.

The J gene is TRBJ2-7, the V gene TRBV19, with TRBD2 matching 7 bases. The CDR3 length is 15 residues. Germline V gene sequence: CDR1 LNHDA, CDR2 SQIVND (reference sequence). With V trimmed by 3 bases and J by 2 bases, 7 bases remained unmatched. This chain's CDR3 is CASSIRLAETYEQYF. The CDR3 DNA reads as TGTGCCAGTAGTATTAGGCTAGCGGAGACCTACGAGCAGTACTTC.

V usage is TRBV28 and J usage is TRBJ2-7, with 12 nucleotides matching TRBD2. The CDR3 has 13 amino acids. The J segment lost 2 bases and the V segment lost 10 bases, leaving 3 bases of the junction unmatched. Germline values: CDR1 MDHEN, CDR2 SYDVKM. CDR3 DNA: TGTGCCACCTGGACTAGCGGGACCTACGAGCAGTACTTC. It codes for CATWTSGTYEQYF. Drawing the rest from reference TRBV28 and TRBJ2-7, the complete variable domain is DVKVTQSSRYLVKRTGEKVFLECVQDMDHENMFWYRQDPGLGLRLIYFSYDVKMKEKGDIPEGYSVSREKKERFSLILESASTNQTSMYLCATWTSGTYEQYFGPGTRLTVT.

This clone has more than one count but fewer than ten. The chain carries TRBV28 and TRBJ2-7; 8 positions agree with TRBD1. V shed 6 bases and J 2 bases; nucleotides not matched to a gene: 3. The CDR3 loop spans 13 amino acids. The germline V gene has CDR1 MDHEN and CDR2 SYDVKM. The CDR3 reads CASSQGATYEQYF. The CDR3, as DNA: TGTGCCAGCAGCCAGGGGGCTACCTACGAGCAGTACTTC.

This rearrangement joins TRBV18 to TRBJ2-7, with 7 bases aligning to TRBD1. The CDR3 loop spans 15 amino acids. Germline V gene data show CDR1 as KGHSH and CDR2 as LQKENI. The V segment lost 6 bases and the J segment 1 base; nucleotides outside the gene matches: 9. In nucleotides, the CDR3 is TGTGCCAGCTCCCCCGGACAGGCGCGATCCTACGAGCAGTACTTC. Protein sequence: CASSPGQARSYEQYF.

The chain carries TRBV2 and TRBJ2-1; D call uncertain. The CDR3 sequence is 11 residues long. V lost 6 bases, J lost 3 bases, and 3 bases lay in between. CDR1 is SNHLY, CDR2 FYNNEI, per germline. CDR3 loop: CASRYYNEQFF. CDR3 nucleotides: TGTGCCAGCAGGTACTACAATGAGCAGTTCTTC.

The V call is TRBV28, the J call TRBJ1-4; 8 nucleotides agree with TRBD1. This CDR3 has 19 amino acids. V trimming: 5 bases; J trimming: 7 bases; junction bases outside the gene matches: 21. Germline V gives CDR1 MDHEN, CDR2 SYDVKM. CDR3 nucleotide sequence: TGTGCCAGCAGTCGTCTCAAGGGCCGGGGGACAGGAGTATCTGAAAAACTGTTTTTT. As protein: CASSRLKGRGTGVSEKLFF.

Comment on this clone: Since no conserved phenylalanine or tryptophan closes the CDR3, a read error is the likely cause. The V gene is TRBV7-9, the J gene TRBJ1-1; D is possibly TRBD1 (6 bases). Trimming stripped 5 bases from V and 1 base from J, with 11 bases between. The CDR3 consists of 14 residues. Germline loops: CDR1 SEHNR, CDR2 FQNEAQ (reference sequence). CDR3 sequence: CASSIRTENTEAFS. CDR3 in DNA: TGTGCCAGCAGCATAAGGACAGAGAACACTGAAGCTTTCTCT.

This clone was picked up one time. The chain couples TRBV27 to TRBJ2-5, with a weak D call TRBD2 (6 bases). The CDR3 totals 17 residues. V dropped 4 bases and J dropped 11 bases, with 29 bases sitting between them. CDR1 is MNHEY, CDR2 SMNVEV, per germline (reference sequence). CDR3 amino acids: CASSSSMGLGSSGEQYF. Here the CDR3 DNA reads TGTGCCAGCAGTTCGTCAATGGGGTTGGGATCTTCGGGGGAGCAGTACTTC.

The chain couples TRBV6-6 to TRBJ1-4; the match to TRBD1 covers 8 bases. Trimming cost V 3 bases and J 6 bases; bases outside gene matches: 9. The CDR3 is 16 amino acids. Germline loops: CDR1 MNHNY, CDR2 SVGAGI (reference sequence). The CDR3, as DNA: TGTGCCAGCAGTTATTCCACAGGGGGTGAGGATGAAAAACTGTTTTTT. Its protein product is CASSYSTGGEDEKLFF.

The chain joins TRBV11-2 to TRBJ2-1; no clear D. CDR1 and CDR2 from the germline V gene are SGHAT and FQNNGV. V was pared by 1 base and J by 8 bases, with 12 bases between. The CDR3 sequence is 14 residues long. The CDR3 here is CASSLGPSLYEQFF. The DNA of the CDR3 is TGTGCCAGCAGCTTAGGCCCTAGTCTTTATGAGCAGTTCTTC.